The clone carrying this T cell receptor (beta chain) showed up many times. Its antigen is unidentified. The entry originates in a study of T-cell reconstitution after alpha-beta-depleted transplantation in children. Unique molecular identifiers tagged the TCRbeta library. A single record per CDR3 protein comes from TCRdb applying MiXCR to the PCR reads. The sample lists some 600,000 distinct CDR3 sequences; 10% to 15% were seen once. Germline CDR1 is SQVTM and CDR2 is ANQGSEA. After removal of 7 bases from V and 1 base from J, the junction contained 9 bases not matched to a gene. The CDR3 spans 14 residues. General study results and limits: Fresh T-cell production supplied most of the T-cell counts and diversity seen one year after transplant. Recipient T cells and thymic progenitors that survived gave rise to the high TCRbeta diversity observed at day 60 in some patients.

This clonotype was sampled from a male patient younger than 18 who had a stem cell transplant for acute myeloid leukemia, so the T cells may come from the graft donor. Sequencing was performed on PBMCs, mostly from graft donor cells, taken 360 days after TCRalphabeta/CD19-depleted stem cell transplant. The J gene is TRBJ2-5, the V gene TRBV29-1; 7 bases are a match to TRBD1. In DNA, the CDR3 is TGCAGCGCACGCCAGGGACAGCTCCAAGAGACCCAGTACTTC. Translation gives CSARQGQLQETQYF.